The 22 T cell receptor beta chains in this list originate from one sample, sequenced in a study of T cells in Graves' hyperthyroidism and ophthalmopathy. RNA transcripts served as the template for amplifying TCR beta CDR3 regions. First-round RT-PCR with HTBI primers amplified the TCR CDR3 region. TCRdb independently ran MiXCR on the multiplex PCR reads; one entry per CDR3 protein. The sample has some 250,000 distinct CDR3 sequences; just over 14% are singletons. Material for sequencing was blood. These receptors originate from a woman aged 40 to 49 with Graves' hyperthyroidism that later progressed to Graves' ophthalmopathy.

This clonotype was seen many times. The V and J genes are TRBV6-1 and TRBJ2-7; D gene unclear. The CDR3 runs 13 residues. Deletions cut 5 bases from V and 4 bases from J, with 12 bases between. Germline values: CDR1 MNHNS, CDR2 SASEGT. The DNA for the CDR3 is TGTGCCAGCAGTCCCCCCAGTACGTACGAGCAGTACTTC. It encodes CASSPPSTYEQYF.

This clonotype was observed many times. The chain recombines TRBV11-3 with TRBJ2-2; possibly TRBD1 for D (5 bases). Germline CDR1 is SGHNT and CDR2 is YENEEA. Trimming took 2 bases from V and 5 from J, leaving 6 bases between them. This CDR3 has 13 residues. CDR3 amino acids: CASSLRGTGELFF. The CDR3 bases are TGTGCCAGCAGCTTAAGGGGAACCGGGGAGCTGTTTTTT.

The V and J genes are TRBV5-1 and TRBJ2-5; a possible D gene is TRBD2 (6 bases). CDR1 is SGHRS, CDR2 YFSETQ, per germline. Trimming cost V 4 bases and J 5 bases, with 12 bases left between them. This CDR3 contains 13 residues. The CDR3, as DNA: TGCGCCAGCAGCGAAGACAGCGGGGAGACCCAGTACTTC. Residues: CASSEDSGETQYF.

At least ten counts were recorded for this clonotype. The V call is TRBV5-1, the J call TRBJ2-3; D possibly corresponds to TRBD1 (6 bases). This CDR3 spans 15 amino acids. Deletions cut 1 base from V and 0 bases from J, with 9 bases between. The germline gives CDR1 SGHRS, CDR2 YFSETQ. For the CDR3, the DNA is TGCGCCAGCAGCTTGTTGGGGGCTAGCACAGATACGCAGTATTTT. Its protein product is CASSLLGASTDTQYF.

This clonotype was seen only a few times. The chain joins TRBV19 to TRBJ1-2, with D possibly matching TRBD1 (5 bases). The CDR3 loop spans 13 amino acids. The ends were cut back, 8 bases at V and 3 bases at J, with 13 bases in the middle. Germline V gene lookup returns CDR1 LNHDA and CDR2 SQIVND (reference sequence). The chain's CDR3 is CASSPGLDYGYTF. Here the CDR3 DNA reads TGTGCCAGTTCACCGGGACTTGACTATGGCTACACCTTC.

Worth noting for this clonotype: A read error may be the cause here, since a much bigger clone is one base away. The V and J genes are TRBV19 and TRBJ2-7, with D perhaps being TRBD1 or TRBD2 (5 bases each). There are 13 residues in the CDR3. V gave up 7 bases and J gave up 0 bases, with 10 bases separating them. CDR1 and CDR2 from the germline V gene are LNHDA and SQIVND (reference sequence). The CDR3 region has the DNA TGTGCCAGTAACGCAGGGAGCTCCTACGAGCAGTACTTC. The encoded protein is CASNAGSSYEQYF.

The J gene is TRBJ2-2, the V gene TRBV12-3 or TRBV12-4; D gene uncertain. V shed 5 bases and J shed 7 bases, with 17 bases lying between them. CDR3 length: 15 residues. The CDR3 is CASSPPTRSNGELFF. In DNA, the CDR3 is TGTGCCAGCAGTCCCCCTACGCGGTCGAACGGGGAGCTGTTTTTT.

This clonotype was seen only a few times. The CDR3 DNA reads TGTGCCCCTCATAACCGGAGTGGAAACTGGGGACTAGCGGGAACCAATGAGCAGTTCTTC. It codes for CAPHNRSGNWGLAGTNEQFF. The chain joins TRBV9 to TRBJ2-1, with 13 positions matching TRBD2. This CDR3 has 20 residues. Germline lookup yields CDR1 SGDLS and CDR2 YYNGEE. The V segment lost 10 bases and the J segment 6 bases; nucleotides outside the gene matches: 25.

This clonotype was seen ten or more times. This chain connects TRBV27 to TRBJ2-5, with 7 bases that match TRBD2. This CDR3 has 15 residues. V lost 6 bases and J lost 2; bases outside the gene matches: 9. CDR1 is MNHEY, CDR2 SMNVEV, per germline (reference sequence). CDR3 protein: CASSSKRDLQETQYF. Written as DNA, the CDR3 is TGTGCCAGCAGCTCTAAGCGGGACCTACAAGAGACCCAGTACTTC.

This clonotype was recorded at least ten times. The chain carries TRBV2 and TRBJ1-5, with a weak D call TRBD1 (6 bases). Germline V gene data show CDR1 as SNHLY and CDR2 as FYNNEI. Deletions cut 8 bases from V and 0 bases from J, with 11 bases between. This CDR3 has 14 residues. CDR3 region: CASEGGYSNQPQHF. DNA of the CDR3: TGTGCCAGCGAGGGGGGGTATAGCAATCAGCCCCAGCATTTT.

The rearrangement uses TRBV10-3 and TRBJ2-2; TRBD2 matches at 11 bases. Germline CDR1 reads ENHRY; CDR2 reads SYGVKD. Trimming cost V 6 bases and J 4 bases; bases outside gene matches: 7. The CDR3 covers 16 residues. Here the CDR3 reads CAISNLAGGFTGELFF. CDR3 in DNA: TGTGCCATCAGCAACCTAGCGGGAGGCTTCACCGGGGAGCTGTTTTTT.

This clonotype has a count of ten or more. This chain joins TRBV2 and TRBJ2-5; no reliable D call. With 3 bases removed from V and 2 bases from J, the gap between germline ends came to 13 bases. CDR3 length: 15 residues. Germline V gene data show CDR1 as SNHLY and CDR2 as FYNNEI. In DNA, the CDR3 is TGTGCCAGCAGTGAGCTCCTCGTAATACAAGAGACCCAGTACTTC. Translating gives CASSELLVIQETQYF.

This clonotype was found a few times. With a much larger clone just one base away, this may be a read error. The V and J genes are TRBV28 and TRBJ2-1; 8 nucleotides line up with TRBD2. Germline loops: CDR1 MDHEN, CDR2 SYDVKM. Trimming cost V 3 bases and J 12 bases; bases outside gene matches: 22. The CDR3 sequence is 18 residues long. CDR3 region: CASSFPASGRAMLDGQFF. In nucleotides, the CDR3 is TGTGCCAGCAGTTTCCCCGCGTCCGGGAGGGCGATGTTAGATGGGCAGTTCTTC.

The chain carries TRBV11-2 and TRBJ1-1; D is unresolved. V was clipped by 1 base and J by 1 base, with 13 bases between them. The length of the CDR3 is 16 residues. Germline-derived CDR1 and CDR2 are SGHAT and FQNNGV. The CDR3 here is CASSLGKGPKNTEAFF. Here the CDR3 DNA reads TGTGCCAGCAGCTTAGGAAAGGGCCCCAAGAACACTGAAGCTTTCTTT.

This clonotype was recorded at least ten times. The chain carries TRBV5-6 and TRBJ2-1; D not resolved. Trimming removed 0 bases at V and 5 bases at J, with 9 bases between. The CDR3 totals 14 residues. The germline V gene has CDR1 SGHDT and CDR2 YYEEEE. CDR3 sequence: CASSLVTTHNEQFF. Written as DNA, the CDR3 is TGTGCCAGCAGCTTGGTTACTACTCACAATGAGCAGTTCTTC.

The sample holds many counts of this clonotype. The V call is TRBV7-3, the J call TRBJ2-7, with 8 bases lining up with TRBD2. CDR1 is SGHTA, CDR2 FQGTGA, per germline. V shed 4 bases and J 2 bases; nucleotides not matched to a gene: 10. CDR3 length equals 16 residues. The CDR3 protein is CASSYGMVAGTYEQYF. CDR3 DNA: TGTGCCAGCAGCTACGGGATGGTAGCGGGGACCTACGAGCAGTACTTC.

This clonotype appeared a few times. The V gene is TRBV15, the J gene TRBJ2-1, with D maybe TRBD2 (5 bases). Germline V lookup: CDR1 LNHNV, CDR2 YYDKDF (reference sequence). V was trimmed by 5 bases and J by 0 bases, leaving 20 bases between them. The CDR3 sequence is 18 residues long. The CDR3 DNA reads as TGTGCCACCAGCGATAACGGATTGGACTCAAGCTCCTACAATGAGCAGTTCTTC. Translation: CATSDNGLDSSSYNEQFF.

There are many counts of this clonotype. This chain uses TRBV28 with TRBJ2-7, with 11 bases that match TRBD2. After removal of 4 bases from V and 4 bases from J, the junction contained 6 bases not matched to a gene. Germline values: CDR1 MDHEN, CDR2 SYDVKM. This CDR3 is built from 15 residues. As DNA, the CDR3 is TGTGCCAGCAGTTCCCCGGGACTAGCGGATTACGAGCAGTACTTC. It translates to CASSSPGLADYEQYF.

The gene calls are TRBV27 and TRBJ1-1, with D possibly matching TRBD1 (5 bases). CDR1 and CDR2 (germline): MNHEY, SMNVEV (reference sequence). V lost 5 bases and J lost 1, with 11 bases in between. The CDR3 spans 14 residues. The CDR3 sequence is CASSEGDGNTEAFF. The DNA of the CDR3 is TGTGCCAGCAGTGAAGGGGATGGGAACACTGAAGCTTTCTTT.

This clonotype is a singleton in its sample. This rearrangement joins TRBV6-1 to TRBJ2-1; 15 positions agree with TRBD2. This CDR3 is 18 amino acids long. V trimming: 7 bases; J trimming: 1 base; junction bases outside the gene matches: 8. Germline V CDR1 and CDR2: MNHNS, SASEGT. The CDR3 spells CASTLGLAGGRSYNEQFF. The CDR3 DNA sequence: TGTGCCAGCACCTTGGGACTAGCGGGAGGAAGATCCTACAATGAGCAGTTCTTC.

The CDR3 DNA reads as TGTGCCAGCAGCCCAGCCAGCGGGGCAGAAGAGACCCAGTACTTC. Residues: CASSPASGAEETQYF. The chain carries TRBV7-9 and TRBJ2-5; 7 bases are shared with TRBD2. This CDR3 contains 15 residues. The germline V gene encodes CDR1 SEHNR and CDR2 FQNEAQ (reference sequence). Trimming at V came to 5 bases and at J to 3 bases, leaving 9 bases not matched to a gene.

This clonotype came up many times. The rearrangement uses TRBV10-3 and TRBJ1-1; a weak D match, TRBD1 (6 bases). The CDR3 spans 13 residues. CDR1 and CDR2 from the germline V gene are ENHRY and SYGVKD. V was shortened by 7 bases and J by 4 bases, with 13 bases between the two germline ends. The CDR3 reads CAINAGAGTEAFF. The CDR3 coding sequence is TGTGCCATCAATGCGGGGGCAGGCACTGAAGCTTTCTTT.